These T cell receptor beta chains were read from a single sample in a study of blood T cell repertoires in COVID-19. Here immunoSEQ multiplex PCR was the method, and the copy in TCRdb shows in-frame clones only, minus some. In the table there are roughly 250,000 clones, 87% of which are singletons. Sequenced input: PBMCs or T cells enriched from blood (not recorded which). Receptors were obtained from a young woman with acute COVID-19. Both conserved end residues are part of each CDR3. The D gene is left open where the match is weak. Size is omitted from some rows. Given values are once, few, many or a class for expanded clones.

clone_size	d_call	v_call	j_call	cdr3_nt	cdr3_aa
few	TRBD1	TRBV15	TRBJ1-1	TGTGCCACCAACCAGGACAGGGTCACTGAAGCTTTCTTT	CATNQDRVTEAFF
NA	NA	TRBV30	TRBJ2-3	TGTGCCTGGAGTGAAGGGGCGATAGATACGCAGTATTTT	CAWSEGAIDTQYF
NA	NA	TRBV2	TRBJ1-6	TGTGCCAGCAAGGAGACGGGGGGATCACCCCTCCACTTT	CASKETGGSPLHF
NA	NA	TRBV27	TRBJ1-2	TGTGCCAGCAGCCCTACTGGGACACCCTATGCCTACACCTTC	CASSPTGTPYAYTF
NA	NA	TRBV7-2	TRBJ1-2	TGTGCCAGCAGCCCGGCCAGGGCTCAACTATATGGCTACACCTTC	CASSPARAQLYGYTF
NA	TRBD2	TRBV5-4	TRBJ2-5	TGTGCCAGCAGCTCGGGGGGGTACCAAGAGACCCAGTACTTC	CASSSGGYQETQYF
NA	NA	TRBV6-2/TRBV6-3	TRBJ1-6	TGTGCCAGCAGCTCAGCCAGGGTAACTGGATCACCCCTCCACTTT	CASSSARVTGSPLHF
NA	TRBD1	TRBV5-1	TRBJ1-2	TGCGCCAGCAGCTTACCGGGACAGGGGGCGATCGGCTACACCTTC	CASSLPGQGAIGYTF
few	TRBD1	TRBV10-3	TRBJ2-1	TGTGCCATCAGTCAGGGGGCAGGCGATGAGCAGTTCTTC	CAISQGAGDEQFF
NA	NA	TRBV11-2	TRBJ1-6	TGTGCCAGCAGCTTAGCCTCGGTGGATTCACCCCTCCACTTT	CASSLASVDSPLHF
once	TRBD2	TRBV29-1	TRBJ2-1	TGCAGCGGGGGGACTAGCCGTGAGCAGTTCTTC	CSGGTSREQFF
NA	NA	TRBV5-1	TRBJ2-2	TGCGCCAGCAGCTTGATCGGGACAAATACCGGGGAGCTGTTTTTT	CASSLIGTNTGELFF
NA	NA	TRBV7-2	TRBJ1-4	TGTGCCAGCAGCTTAGGACAGAATGAAAAACTGTTTTTT	CASSLGQNEKLFF
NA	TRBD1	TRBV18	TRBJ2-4	TGTGCCAGCTCACCACGTGAGGGGACAGCGGATAACATTCAGTACTTC	CASSPREGTADNIQYF
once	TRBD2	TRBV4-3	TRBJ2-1	TGCGCCAGCAGCCAAGAGCTAGCGGGAGGCTCCTTCAGCTCCTACAATGAGCAGTTCTTC	CASSQELAGGSFSSYNEQFF
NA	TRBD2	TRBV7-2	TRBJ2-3	TGTGCCAGCAGCTTAGCGACTAGCCTTTCCACAGATACGCAGTATTTT	CASSLATSLSTDTQYF
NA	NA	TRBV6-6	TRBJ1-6	TGTGCCAGCAGTTCGGGGGGGCAGAGGAATTCACCCCTCCACTTT	CASSSGGQRNSPLHF
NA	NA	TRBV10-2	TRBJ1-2	TGCGCCAGTACTCAGGGTTTTCGTGGCTACACCTTC	CASTQGFRGYTF
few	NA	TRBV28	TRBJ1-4	TGTGCCAGCAGCACGGGACAAAGTACCGAAAAACTGTTTTTT	CASSTGQSTEKLFF
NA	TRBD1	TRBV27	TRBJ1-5	TGTGCCAGCAGCCCGACAGGGATTGGTACATCTAGTCAGCCCCAGCATTTT	CASSPTGIGTSSQPQHF
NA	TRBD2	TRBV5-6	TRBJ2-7	TGTGCCAGCAGCTTGGCCGGAGCGGGAGGCCCCTACGAGCAGTACTTC	CASSLAGAGGPYEQYF
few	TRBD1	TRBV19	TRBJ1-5	TGTGCCAGTAGTCGGACACAGGGGATCGGGCAGCCCCAGCATTTT	CASSRTQGIGQPQHF